Listed below are T cell receptor beta chains from one sample, sequenced in a study of control samples from healthy donors and cancer patients. Data came from immunoSEQ multiplex PCR; TCRdb stores just in-frame clones and leaves some out. The sample yields about 130,000 clones, about 94% seen once. Material: PBMCs. The receptors come from a man in his sixties with colorectal cancer. The CDR3 runs from the conserved cysteine through the conserved F or W. D genes are given only for firm matches. Clone size is stated in some rows and not others, as once, few, many or a class when expanded.

d_call: -
j_call: TRBJ1-5
clone_size: few
v_call: TRBV2
cdr3_nt: TGTGCCAGCGCCGCCCTCGTGGGAGGCAATCAGCCCCAGCATTTT
cdr3_aa: CASAALVGGNQPQHF

d_call: -
j_call: TRBJ2-7
clone_size: -
v_call: TRBV12-3/TRBV12-4
cdr3_nt: TGTGCCAGCAGCCGCACAGCAGCCTACGAGCAGTACTTC
cdr3_aa: CASSRTAAYEQYF

d_call: TRBD2
j_call: TRBJ2-7
clone_size: few
v_call: TRBV7-9
cdr3_nt: TGTGCCAGCAGCTTAGCGACTAGCGGATTCTACGAGCAGTACTTC
cdr3_aa: CASSLATSGFYEQYF

d_call: -
j_call: TRBJ2-3
clone_size: -
v_call: TRBV11-3
cdr3_nt: TGTGCCAGCAGCGCCCGGTTCGGGGGTACGCAGTATTTT
cdr3_aa: CASSARFGGTQYF

d_call: -
j_call: TRBJ2-1
clone_size: -
v_call: TRBV30
cdr3_nt: TGTGCCTGGAGTGGGGGGCTTAATGAGCAGTTCTTC
cdr3_aa: CAWSGGLNEQFF

d_call: -
j_call: TRBJ2-7
clone_size: -
v_call: TRBV9
cdr3_nt: TGTGCCAGCAGCCGTTCCCGGGACAACTACGAGCAGTACTTC
cdr3_aa: CASSRSRDNYEQYF

d_call: -
j_call: TRBJ1-5
clone_size: -
v_call: TRBV7-8
cdr3_nt: TGTGCCAGCAGCCAAACATACAGGCCTGGTCAGCCCCAGCATTTT
cdr3_aa: CASSQTYRPGQPQHF

d_call: TRBD2
j_call: TRBJ2-7
clone_size: -
v_call: TRBV5-1
cdr3_nt: TGCGCCAGCAGCCCCGGGGCGGGGGGTCCCTACGAGCAGTACTTC
cdr3_aa: CASSPGAGGPYEQYF

d_call: -
j_call: TRBJ1-2
clone_size: few
v_call: TRBV7-2
cdr3_nt: TGTGCCAGCAGCCCGGAGGCCGGGGGCCTCAACTATGGCTACACCTTC
cdr3_aa: CASSPEAGGLNYGYTF

d_call: TRBD1
j_call: TRBJ2-5
clone_size: -
v_call: TRBV5-1
cdr3_nt: TGCGCCAGCAGCTTTACCGGGACAGGGAGAGAGACCCAGTACTTC
cdr3_aa: CASSFTGTGRETQYF

d_call: TRBD1
j_call: TRBJ1-1
clone_size: -
v_call: TRBV9
cdr3_nt: TGTGCCAGCAGCGACGCTGGGACAGGGGCCACTGAAGCTTTCTTT
cdr3_aa: CASSDAGTGATEAFF